This T cell receptor beta chain is drawn from a study of shared clonotypes between healthy human individuals. Study-level information: Per donor, three plates held CD4 naive cells, three held CD4 memory, two held CD8 naive and one held CD8 memory.

This CDR3 is 15 amino acids long. Germline CDR1 SNHLY, CDR2 FYNNEI. V was clipped by 6 bases and J by 2 bases, with 14 bases between them. CD45RA+ naive and CD45RA-negative memory subsets were separated from CD4+ cells. Original data processing: Filtering was not the same, since immunoSEQ gave junction-only sequences without quality scores. Produced via immunoSEQ multiplex PCR; TCRdb's table is partial and in-frame only. V and J calls and clone size follow that table, whereas D and trimming were derived from the DNA. The data hold fewer than 3 million clones, with just under 95% observed a single time.

The receptor comes from a man between 18 and 35 years old in good health. Some clones in this sample may be carry-over from other donors' samples. Sequenced: naive CD4+ T cells from PBMCs. Subset given: CD45RA+ positively selected. The chain is built from TRBV2 and TRBJ1-5, with D maybe TRBD1 (5 bases). Here the CDR3 reads CASSGNLGRNQPQHF. Written as DNA, the CDR3 is TGTGCCAGCAGCGGAAACTTGGGACGCAATCAGCCCCAGCATTTT. Looking up the rest from reference TRBV2 and TRBJ1-5 gives the full variable domain: EPEVTQTPSHQVTQMGQEVILRCVPISNHLYFYWYRQILGQKVEFLVSFYNNEISEKSEIFDDQFSVERPDGSNFTLKIRSTKLEDSAMYFCASSGNLGRNQPQHFGDGTRLSIL.